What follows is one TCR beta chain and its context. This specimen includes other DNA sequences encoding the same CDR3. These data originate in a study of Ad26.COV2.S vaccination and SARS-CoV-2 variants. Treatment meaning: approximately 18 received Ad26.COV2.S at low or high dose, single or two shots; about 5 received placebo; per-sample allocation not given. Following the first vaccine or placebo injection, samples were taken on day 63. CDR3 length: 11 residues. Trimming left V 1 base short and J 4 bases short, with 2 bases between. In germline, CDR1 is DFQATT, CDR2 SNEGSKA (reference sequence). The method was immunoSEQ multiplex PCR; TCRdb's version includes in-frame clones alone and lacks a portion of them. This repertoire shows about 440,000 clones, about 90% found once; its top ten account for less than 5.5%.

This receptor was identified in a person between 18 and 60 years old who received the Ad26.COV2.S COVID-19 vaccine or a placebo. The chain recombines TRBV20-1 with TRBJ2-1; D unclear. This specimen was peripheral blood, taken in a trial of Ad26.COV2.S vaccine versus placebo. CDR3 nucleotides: TGCAGTGCTAGAGCTTACAATGAGCAGTTCTTC. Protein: CSARAYNEQFF.